Each of the 7 T cell receptor beta chains below was sequenced from the same sample in a study of preoperative IRX-2 immunotherapy in early breast cancer. Documented treatment: preoperative locoregional IRX-2 cytokine immunotherapy. Sequenced by immunoSEQ multiplex PCR; TCRdb stores in-frame clones only, minus some. The sample includes approximately 98,000 clones, approximately 90% of them seen just once. The input for sequencing was tumor tissue, taken after IRX-2 immunotherapy. The receptors derive from a human donor with breast cancer.

The chain employs TRBV28 and TRBJ1-2; 8 bases match TRBD1. The junction had 9 bases not matched to a gene; V was cut back by 8 bases and J by 4 bases. CDR3 size: 14 residues. CDR1 MDHEN and CDR2 SYDVKM come from the germline V gene. Here the CDR3 reads CASQGASYSYGYTF. DNA of the CDR3: TGTGCCAGCCAGGGGGCTTCGTATTCCTATGGCTACACCTTC.

The count of this clone is one. The chain has TRBV14 and TRBJ2-2, with TRBD2 as a possible D gene (6 bases). The CDR3 has 14 amino acids. The germline V gene encodes CDR1 SGHDN and CDR2 FVKESK. With 10 bases removed from V and 2 bases from J, the gap between germline ends came to 14 bases. The CDR3 spells CATGGWENTGELFF. CDR3 bases: TGTGCCACCGGGGGATGGGAAAACACCGGGGAGCTGTTTTTT.

The count of this clone is one. This chain links TRBV6-8 with TRBJ2-7; a possible D gene is TRBD1 (6 bases). V was shortened by 5 bases and J by 2 bases, with 16 bases between the two germline ends. This CDR3 has 15 residues. The V gene's germline CDR1 is MNHGY and CDR2 SAAAGT. CDR3 DNA: TGTGCCAGCAGTATAAATACAGGGCCAACCTACGAGCAGTACTTC. It translates to CASSINTGPTYEQYF.

The chain links TRBV1 to TRBJ2-7; the table's D call, TRBD1, has no DNA check behind it. TRBV1 is shown as a pseudogene. This CDR3 is built from 16 residues. Here the CDR3 reads CASSQRILGQGYEQYF. CDR3 nucleotides: TGCGCCAGCAGCCAACGAATTCTGGGACAGGGGTACGAGCAGTACTTC.

CDR3 nucleotides: TGTGCCAGCAGTGTCTCGGGCAGGGGTCAGCCCCAGCATTTT. It yields the protein CASSVSGRGQPQHF. The chain recombines TRBV6-8 with TRBJ1-5; maybe TRBD1 (6 bases). The CDR3 has 14 amino acids. Germline V CDR1 and CDR2: MNHGY, SAAAGT. V shed 5 bases and J shed 6 bases, with 14 bases lying between them.

The chain has TRBV11-3 and TRBJ1-5; no clear D gene. This CDR3 region has 15 residues. Germline V lookup: CDR1 SGHNT, CDR2 YENEEA. Trimming cost V 5 bases and J 0 bases, with 11 bases left between them. The CDR3 sequence: CASSTGRSSNQPQHF. The CDR3 coding sequence is TGTGCCAGCAGCACCGGACGGTCTAGCAATCAGCCCCAGCATTTT.

This chain joins TRBV30 and TRBJ2-1; 9 bases agree with TRBD2. Germline CDR1 reads GTSNPN; CDR2 reads SVGIG (reference sequence). This CDR3 comprises 16 residues. Trimming removed 3 bases from V and 5 bases from J; junction bases left unmatched: 11. The DNA for the CDR3 is TGTGCCTGGAGGGTGGTAGCGGGAGATCCCCACAATGAGCAGTTCTTC. It is translated as CAWRVVAGDPHNEQFF. Full variable domain (outside the CDR3, taken from reference TRBV30 and TRBJ2-1): SQTIHQWPATLVQPVGSPLSLECTVEGTSNPNLYWYRQAAGRGLQLLFYSVGIGQISSEVPQNLSASRPQDRQFILSSKKLLLSDSGFYLCAWRVVAGDPHNEQFFGPGTRLTVL.